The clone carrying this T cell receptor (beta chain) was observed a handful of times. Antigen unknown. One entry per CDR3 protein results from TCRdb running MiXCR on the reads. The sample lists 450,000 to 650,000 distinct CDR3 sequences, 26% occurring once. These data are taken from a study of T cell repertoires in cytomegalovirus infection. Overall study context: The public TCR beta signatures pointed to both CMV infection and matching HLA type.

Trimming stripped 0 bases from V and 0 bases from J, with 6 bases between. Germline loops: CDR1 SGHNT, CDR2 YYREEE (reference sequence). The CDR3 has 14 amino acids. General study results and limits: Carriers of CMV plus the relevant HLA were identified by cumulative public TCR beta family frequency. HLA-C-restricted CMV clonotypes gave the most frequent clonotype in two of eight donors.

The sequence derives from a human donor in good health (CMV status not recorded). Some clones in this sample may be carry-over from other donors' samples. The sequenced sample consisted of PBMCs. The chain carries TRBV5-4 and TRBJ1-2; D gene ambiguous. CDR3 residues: CASSLEVSNYGYTF. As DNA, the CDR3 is TGTGCCAGCAGCTTGGAGGTCTCTAACTATGGCTACACCTTC. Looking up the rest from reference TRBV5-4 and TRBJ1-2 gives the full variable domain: ETGVTQSPTHLIKTRGQQVTLRCSSQSGHNTVSWYQQALGQGPQFIFQYYREEENGRGNFPPRFSGLQFPNYSSELNVNALELDDSALYLCASSLEVSNYGYTFGSGTRLTVV.